Reported below is one T cell receptor (beta chain). Its specificity is not known. Repertoires were generated with immunoSEQ multiplex PCR, while TCRdb's copy carries only in-frame clones and drops some. Among 95,000 to 110,000 clones, around 90% were seen once, and the ten largest hold approximately 22%. The length of the CDR3 is 17 residues. The germline gives CDR1 SGHTA, CDR2 FQGNSA. Trimming removed 0 bases from V and 0 bases from J; junction bases left unmatched: 1. This sample is drawn from a study of T cell responses to AZD1222 COVID-19 vaccine. General study findings and limits: With two AZD1222 doses given, Spike-specific TCR breadth and depth both rose. Variant regions that are unmutated are reportedly the target of nearly half of spike-specific TCRs. Just a handful of people given AZD1222 tested seropositive at baseline.

The clonotype comes from an adult in good health. The sequencing used peripheral blood, collected on day 0 of AZD1222 vaccination. The rearrangement joins TRBV7-2 to TRBJ2-7; 14 positions agree with TRBD2. The CDR3 DNA is TGTGCCAGCAGCTTAGCTGGACTAGCGGGGGGCTCCTACGAGCAGTACTTC. Amino acid sequence: CASSLAGLAGGSYEQYF.